These 18 T cell receptor beta chains were all obtained from the same sample, sequenced in a study of T cell responses to AZD1222 COVID-19 vaccine. Clones were read by immunoSEQ multiplex PCR, and TCRdb kept only the in-frame ones, dropping some. The sample lists approximately 120,000 clones; around 87% were seen once. The sequencing used peripheral blood, collected on day 0 of AZD1222 vaccination. These receptors all come from an adult in good health.

The rearrangement joins TRBV5-5 to TRBJ2-1; 12 nucleotides agree with TRBD2. Unmatched junction bases numbered 9, after V lost 0 bases and J lost 8 bases. Germline loops: CDR1 SGHKS, CDR2 YYEKEE (reference sequence). This CDR3 has 17 amino acids. CDR3: CASSLASGRAEVYEQFF. The CDR3 DNA is TGTGCCAGCAGCTTGGCTAGCGGGAGGGCCGAGGTCTATGAGCAGTTCTTC.

The V call is TRBV2, the J call TRBJ2-2; 7 nucleotides line up with TRBD1. With V trimmed by 8 bases and J by 4 bases, 7 bases remained unmatched. From germline, CDR1 is SNHLY and CDR2 FYNNEI. This CDR3 is built from 14 residues. The CDR3 DNA sequence: TGTGCCAGCCACAAGGGGGCGCGCACCGGGGAGCTGTTTTTT. Protein sequence: CASHKGARTGELFF.

The V call is TRBV4-2, the J call TRBJ2-3; 9 nucleotides line up with TRBD2. The CDR3 contains 18 residues. J was trimmed by 0 bases and V by 0 bases; bases with no gene match: 7. The germline CDR1 and CDR2 sequences are LGHNA and YNFKEQ. Written as DNA, the CDR3 is TGTGCCAGCAGCCAAGATCTAGCGGGGCTCTCCAGCACAGATACGCAGTATTTT. Protein product: CASSQDLAGLSSTDTQYF.

The V and J genes are TRBV30 and TRBJ1-6; D is uncertain. Between the trimmed V and J ends, which lost 2 bases and 7 bases, there was a span of 6 bases. Germline CDR1 GTSNPN, CDR2 SVGIG (reference sequence). The CDR3 spans 12 residues. CDR3 protein: CAWSFRNSPLHF. The CDR3 region has the DNA TGTGCCTGGAGTTTTCGAAATTCACCCCTCCACTTT.

The chain carries TRBV19 and TRBJ1-2; TRBD1 matches at 10 bases. V shed 3 bases, J shed 5 bases, and the junction held 9 bases outside the gene matches. The CDR3 extends over 16 amino acids. Germline CDR1 and CDR2: LNHDA and SQIVND (reference sequence). The CDR3 coding sequence is TGTGCCAGTAGTATCGGACAGGGGGGAGTAGGGTATGGCTACACCTTC. Translating it yields CASSIGQGGVGYGYTF. The entire variable domain, with the rest obtained from reference TRBV19 and TRBJ1-2, is as follows: DGGITQSPKYLFRKEGQNVTLSCEQNLNHDAMYWYRQDPGQGLRLIYYSQIVNDFQKGDIAEGYSVSREKKESFPLTVTSAQKNPTAFYLCASSIGQGGVGYGYTFGSGTRLTVV.

The rearrangement uses TRBV7-3 and TRBJ2-3; D remains unclear. The CDR3 covers 15 residues. CDR1 is SGHTA and CDR2 is FQGTGA in the germline V gene. Trimming took off 5 bases at V and 1 base at J, with 13 bases between the two ends. This chain's CDR3 is CASSPTAQRTDTQYF. In DNA form, the CDR3 reads TGTGCCAGCAGCCCAACCGCGCAGCGCACAGATACGCAGTATTTT.

The rearrangement joins TRBV7-9 to TRBJ1-1, with TRBD1 as a possible D gene (5 bases). This CDR3 contains 12 residues. Trimming removed 3 bases from V and 7 bases from J, with 9 bases in between. Germline lookup yields CDR1 SEHNR and CDR2 FQNEAQ (reference sequence). The CDR3, as DNA: TGTGCCAGCAGCTTCAGTGACAGTGAAGCTTTCTTT. This codes for CASSFSDSEAFF.

The CDR3 sequence: CSVREGQETQYF. CDR3 nucleotide sequence: TGCAGCGTGCGGGAGGGCCAAGAGACCCAGTACTTC. J is TRBJ2-5 and V is TRBV29-1; TRBD2 matches 9 bases. The CDR3 is 12 residues long. Germline V gene lookup returns CDR1 SQVTM and CDR2 ANQGSEA. V was pared by 6 bases and J by 1 base, with 0 bases of the junction left unmatched. Using reference TRBV29-1 and TRBJ2-5 for the parts outside the CDR3, the full variable domain is SAVISQKPSRDICQRGTSLTIQCQVDSQVTMMFWYRQQPGQSLTLIATANQGSEATYESGFVIDKFPISRPNLTFSTLTVSNMSPEDSSIYLCSVREGQETQYFGPGTRLLVL.

The chain links TRBV9 to TRBJ1-1, with 7 bases fitting TRBD1. CDR3 length equals 15 residues. In germline, CDR1 is SGDLS, CDR2 YYNGEE. Trimming at V came to 4 bases and at J to 1 base, leaving 7 bases not matched to a gene. This chain's CDR3 is CASSSLTGKNTEAFF. The CDR3 coding sequence is TGTGCCAGCAGCTCTTTGACAGGGAAGAACACTGAAGCTTTCTTT. Drawing the rest from reference TRBV9 and TRBJ1-1, the complete variable domain is DSGVTQTPKHLITATGQRVTLRCSPRSGDLSVYWYQQSLDQGLQFLIQYYNGEERAKGNILERFSAQQFPDLHSELNLSSLELGDSALYFCASSSLTGKNTEAFFGQGTRLTVV.

In the case of this clone: This sample also contains other DNA sequences that code for the same CDR3. CDR3 residues: CATSDPGQGTGELFF. CDR3 DNA: TGTGCCACCAGTGATCCGGGACAGGGAACCGGGGAGCTGTTTTTT. The V gene is TRBV24-1, the J gene TRBJ2-2; 9 bases are a match to TRBD1. CDR3 length equals 15 residues. With V trimmed by 3 bases and J by 5 bases, 3 bases remained unmatched. Germline V lookup: CDR1 KGHDR, CDR2 SFDVKD.

This rearrangement joins TRBV13 to TRBJ2-7; tentative D call: TRBD1 (6 bases). The germline V and J ends were trimmed by 0 bases and 3 bases, with 12 bases remaining between them. The germline V gene encodes CDR1 PRHDT and CDR2 FYEKMQ (reference sequence). The CDR3 is made up of 15 amino acids. The CDR3 sequence is CASSLGGGRGYEQYF. CDR3 nucleotides: TGTGCCAGCAGCTTAGGCGGCGGCAGGGGCTACGAGCAGTACTTC.

The genes are TRBV21-1 and TRBJ2-2; no check of the table's D call, TRBD1, against the DNA was made. TRBV21-1 is described as a pseudogene. This CDR3 comprises 22 residues. CDR3 in amino acids: CASSKRKIVPGQGASWPGELFF. The DNA of the CDR3 is TGTGCCAGCAGCAAAAGGAAAATTGTCCCCGGACAGGGGGCAAGTTGGCCCGGGGAGCTGTTTTTT.

This clone has just a few counts. The chain has TRBV4-2 and TRBJ1-3; tentatively, D is TRBD1 (5 bases). CDR1 and CDR2 (germline): LGHNA, YNFKEQ. The CDR3 has 17 amino acids. The ends were cut back, 1 base at V and 3 bases at J, with 16 bases in the middle. The CDR3 DNA follows: TGTGCCAGCAGCCAAGCTGGTCCGGAGGGGAGTGGAAACACCATATATTTT. Translated, it gives CASSQAGPEGSGNTIYF.

The CDR3 nucleotides are TGCAGCGTTGTTCAACAGCTTCTCTCTGGAAACACCATATATTTT. It specifies CSVVQQLLSGNTIYF. This chain links TRBV29-1 with TRBJ1-3; no clear D. CDR3 length: 15 residues. V lost 4 bases and J lost 0, with 13 bases in between. Germline assignment: CDR1 SQVTM and CDR2 ANQGSEA.

This chain uses TRBV15 with TRBJ2-7, with 9 positions matching TRBD2. The CDR3 extends over 19 amino acids. Germline V gene data show CDR1 as LNHNV and CDR2 as YYDKDF (reference sequence). The trim removed 5 bases at V and 2 bases at J, leaving 19 bases unmatched. In nucleotides, the CDR3 is TGTGCCACCAGCTCCCAGCCGGGACTAGCCCCTAATAGTACCTACGAGCAGTACTTC. It specifies CATSSQPGLAPNSTYEQYF.

The genes are TRBV27 and TRBJ2-7; D gene unclear. V gave up 6 bases and J gave up 7 bases, with 19 bases separating them. The CDR3 contains 14 residues. Germline-derived CDR1 and CDR2 are MNHEY and SMNVEV (reference sequence). The CDR3 nucleotides are TGTGCCAGCAGGCCGAACAGTTACCTTAGGGAGCAGTACTTC. As protein: CASRPNSYLREQYF.

V and J are TRBV5-4 and TRBJ1-4; 9 bases align to TRBD1. CDR1 and CDR2 from the germline V gene are SGHNT and YYREEE (reference sequence). The CDR3 sequence is 15 residues long. J was trimmed by 7 bases and V by 3 bases; bases with no gene match: 7. The CDR3 protein is CASSSNRGRIEKLFF. For the CDR3, the DNA is TGTGCCAGCAGCTCTAACAGGGGGCGGATTGAAAAACTGTTTTTT.

V is TRBV3-1 (or the pseudogene TRBV3-2) and J is TRBJ2-7, with 7 bases fitting TRBD1. In germline, CDR1 is LGHDT, CDR2 YNNKEL (reference sequence). CDR3 length: 14 residues. The V segment lost 1 base and the J segment 0 bases; nucleotides outside the gene matches: 0. The CDR3 region has the DNA TGTGCCAGCAGCCAAGGGGACAGCTCCTACGAGCAGTACTTC. Protein sequence: CASSQGDSSYEQYF.